The TCR beta chain described here comes from a study of breast tumors, draining lymph nodes, adjacent tissues. Germline V CDR1 and CDR2: SGHAT, FQDESV (reference sequence). The CDR3 is 14 amino acids. Deletions cut 2 bases from V and 11 bases from J, with 16 bases between. Using its own MiXCR run on the multiplex PCR reads, TCRdb lists one record per CDR3 protein. The sample lists about 230,000 distinct CDR3 sequences; roughly 30% were seen once. Axillary draining lymph nodes of breast cancer patients supplied the node samples. This chain connects TRBV11-1 to TRBJ1-5; TRBD1 is a possible D gene (5 bases). Specimen: axillary lymph node tissue. This clonotype originated in a female donor with breast cancer. Some clones in this sample may be carry-over from other donors' samples. The CDR3 loop is CASSLIAGGETQHF. As DNA, the CDR3 is TGTGCCAGCAGCTTAATAGCGGGAGGGGAGACCCAGCATTTT.